This T cell receptor beta chain was observed in a study of cytomegalovirus exposure and HLA in healthy donors. Overall study findings and caveats: With DRB1 most and HLA-C fewest, TCR association rates differed between HLA loci in a later analysis. Upon later analysis, HLA-associated TCR beta chains proved more clonally expanded than other, equally common chains.

Primers included in the PCR were 60 Vbeta and 13 Jbeta primers. Repertoires were generated with immunoSEQ multiplex PCR, while TCRdb's copy carries only in-frame clones and drops some. The sample has 98,000 or so clones; over 9.5% are singletons. The CDR3 extends over 15 amino acids. Per the germline V gene, CDR1 is SGHRS and CDR2 is YFSETQ. Germline trimming cut 3 bases from V and 3 bases from J; bases unmatched to any gene: 5. A few counts support this clone. Its specificity is not known. This clonotype originated in a man in his forties in good health and CMV-seropositive. Sequenced input: PBMCs. The chain employs TRBV5-1 and TRBJ2-5; 10 bases fit TRBD2. In DNA form, the CDR3 reads TGCGCCAGCAGCTCTGGGACTAGCGAAAAAGAGACCCAGTACTTC. Translated: CASSSGTSEKETQYF.